This T cell receptor beta chain derives from a study of blood T cell repertoires in COVID-19. The wider study: T cells, B-cell-depleted T cells, or PBMCs supplied cDNA or gDNA.

Only one count was recorded for this clone. This CDR3 has 13 amino acids. V lost 2 bases to trimming and J lost 8 bases, with 11 bases between them. Germline CDR1 SGHDT, CDR2 YYEEEE. Measured with immunoSEQ multiplex PCR; TCRdb has only the in-frame clones, and not every one. The table has 75,000 to 90,000 clones, just under 85% seen once. This TCR was sampled from a man of 80 years or more with active or convalescent COVID-19. Sequencing input: peripheral blood. The genes are TRBV5-6 and TRBJ2-4; D is possibly TRBD2 (5 bases). The CDR3 DNA is TGTGCCAGCAGCTTTTCTAGCTTCGACATTCAGTACTTC. Translating gives CASSFSSFDIQYF.